This T cell receptor (beta chain) comes out of a study of naive and memory T cell subsets. Two oligonucleotides, mixed equimolar, formed the beta constant-region primer covering TRBC1 and TRBC2. The ligated cDNA underwent four PCR rounds using SP2 and nested alpha and beta constant-region primers. An oligonucleotide with the SP2 primer and a 12-nucleotide UMI was ligated to the cDNA 3' end. TCRdb called the UMI-ligation and nested PCR reads again in MiXCR, with one record for every CDR3 protein. In the table there are 140,000 to 150,000 distinct CDR3 sequences, approximately 22% of which are singletons. V was clipped by 10 bases and J by 3 bases; unmatched bases: 12. CDR1 is WSHSY, CDR2 SAAADI, per germline. CDR3 length equals 16 residues. Concerning this clonotype: Its target is unknown.

Whole-study findings and limits: Especially in CD8 cells, naive repertoires contained a few larger clonotypes, possibly CD45RA-re-expressing memory cells.

Separate alpha and beta amplification began at the second PCR step. The TCR was taken from a human donor in good health. The chain carries TRBV10-2 and TRBJ2-3; 11 bases match TRBD2. The sequenced sample consisted of naive CD4+ T cells from blood. The DNA of the CDR3 is TGCGCCACCAACGGGGTAGCGGGAGGGCATACAGATACGCAGTATTTT. Encoded protein: CATNGVAGGHTDTQYF.